Following are 8 T cell receptor beta chains from one sample sequenced in a study of human T cells and chemical hapten exposure. MiXCR was run by TCRdb on the RACE reads, yielding one entry per CDR3 protein. The data contain 110,000 or so distinct CDR3 sequences, 34% of them singletons. Time point here: patch test 3, about 24 weeks after DPC sensitization. Regarding treatment: therapeutic diphenylcyclopropenone sensitization with weekly scalp DPC. Sequenced here: whole blood, sampled in connection with sensitization to the hapten diphenylcyclopropenone (DPC). Every receptor here comes from a man aged 35 to 55 with alopecia areata. Some clones in this sample may be carry-over from other donors' samples.

This clonotype came up a few times. The chain couples TRBV6-1 to TRBJ2-7; maybe TRBD2 (5 bases). CDR3 length equals 13 residues. The ends were cut back, 3 bases at V and 0 bases at J, with 6 bases in the middle. Germline V gives CDR1 MNHNS, CDR2 SASEGT. CDR3 sequence reads: CASSDEGSYEQYV. CDR3 bases: TGTGCCAGCAGTGACGAGGGCTCCTACGAGCAGTACGTC.

This clonotype turned up a few times. The J gene is TRBJ2-7, the V gene TRBV27; possible D gene TRBD1, 5 bases. Germline V gene sequence: CDR1 MNHEY, CDR2 SMNVEV (reference sequence). Deletions cut 7 bases from V and 3 bases from J, with 10 bases between. This CDR3 contains 12 residues. Here the CDR3 DNA reads TGTGCCAGCACTGACAGTTACTACGAGCAGTACTTC. Residues: CASTDSYYEQYF.

This clonotype was seen a few times. The chain has TRBV20-1 and TRBJ2-3; D gene unclear. The V gene lost 5 bases and the J gene lost 3 bases, with 18 bases spanning the gap. CDR3 size: 15 residues. Per germline, CDR1 DFQATT and CDR2 SNEGSKA (reference sequence). CDR3 region: CSASHYLSRTDTQYF. The CDR3 DNA follows: TGCAGTGCTTCACATTACCTAAGCCGTACAGATACGCAGTATTTT.

V usage is TRBV6-6 and J usage is TRBJ1-3, with a possible D match to TRBD1 (5 bases). This CDR3 contains 13 residues. CDR1 is MNHNY and CDR2 is SVGAGI in the germline V gene (reference sequence). With 7 bases removed from V and 0 bases from J, the gap between germline ends came to 7 bases. This CDR3 reads CASKDTSGNTIYF. The CDR3 DNA sequence: TGTGCCAGCAAGGACACCTCTGGAAACACCATATATTTT.

The chain employs TRBV7-8 and TRBJ1-6; D not resolved. In germline, CDR1 is SGHVS, CDR2 FQNEAQ. Deletions cut 0 bases from V and 5 bases from J, with 11 bases between. The CDR3 is 16 residues long. Here the CDR3 reads CASSLATRPDNSPLHF. The CDR3 DNA reads TGTGCCAGCAGCTTAGCGACCCGGCCTGATAATTCACCCCTCCACTTT.

V and J are TRBV20-1 and TRBJ2-7; D assignment may be TRBD1 or TRBD2 (5 bases each). Trimming stripped 0 bases from V and 7 bases from J, with 22 bases between. This CDR3 contains 16 residues. Germline V lookup: CDR1 DFQATT, CDR2 SNEGSKA (reference sequence). The CDR3 loop reads CSARDSLGTREWEQYF. In nucleotides, the CDR3 is TGCAGTGCTAGAGATTCTTTAGGGACCCGGGAATGGGAGCAGTACTTC.

The chain uses TRBV6-5 and TRBJ2-7; D uncertain. Looked up from germline, CDR1 is MNHEY and CDR2 is SVGAGI. This CDR3 has 15 amino acids. V lost 6 bases and J lost 4, with 19 bases in between. CDR3 coding DNA: TGTGCCAGCAGGATGGGGTTTTCCTCAAGTTACGAGCAGTACGTC. Translation gives CASRMGFSSSYEQYV.

This clonotype was seen just once. CDR3 residues: CSVERESWNEQFF. In DNA, the CDR3 is TGCAGCGTCGAGCGGGAGAGTTGGAATGAGCAGTTCTTC. The rearrangement joins TRBV29-1 to TRBJ2-1, with 8 positions matching TRBD2. The V gene end was trimmed by 6 bases and the J gene end by 7 bases; junction bases not matched to a gene: 8. CDR1 is SQVTM and CDR2 is ANQGSEA in the germline V gene. CDR3 size: 13 residues.